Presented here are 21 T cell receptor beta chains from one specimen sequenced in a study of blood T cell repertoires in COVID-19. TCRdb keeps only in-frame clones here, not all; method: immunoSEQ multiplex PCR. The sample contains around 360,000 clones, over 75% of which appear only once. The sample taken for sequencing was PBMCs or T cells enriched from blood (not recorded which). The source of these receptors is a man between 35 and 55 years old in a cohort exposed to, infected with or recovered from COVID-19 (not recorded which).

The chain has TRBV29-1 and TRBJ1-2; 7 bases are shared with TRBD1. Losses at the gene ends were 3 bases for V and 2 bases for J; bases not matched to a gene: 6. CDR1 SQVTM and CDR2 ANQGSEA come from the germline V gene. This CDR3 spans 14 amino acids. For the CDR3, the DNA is TGCAGCGTTGATAGGGGGCGGTGGAACTATGGCTACACCTTC. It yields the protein CSVDRGRWNYGYTF.

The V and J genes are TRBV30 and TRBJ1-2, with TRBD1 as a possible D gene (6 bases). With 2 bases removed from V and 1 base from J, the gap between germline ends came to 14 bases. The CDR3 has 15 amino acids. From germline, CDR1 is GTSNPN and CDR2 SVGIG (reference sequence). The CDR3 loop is CAWSLVDRFNYGYTF. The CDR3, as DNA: TGTGCCTGGAGTCTCGTCGACAGGTTTAACTATGGCTACACCTTC.

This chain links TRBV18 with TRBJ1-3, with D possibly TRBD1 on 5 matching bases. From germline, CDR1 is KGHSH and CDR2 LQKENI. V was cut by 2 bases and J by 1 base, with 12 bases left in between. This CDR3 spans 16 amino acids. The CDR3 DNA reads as TGTGCCAGCTCACCAGGGGCTTCGAGTTCTGGAAACACCATATATTTT. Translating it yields CASSPGASSSGNTIYF.

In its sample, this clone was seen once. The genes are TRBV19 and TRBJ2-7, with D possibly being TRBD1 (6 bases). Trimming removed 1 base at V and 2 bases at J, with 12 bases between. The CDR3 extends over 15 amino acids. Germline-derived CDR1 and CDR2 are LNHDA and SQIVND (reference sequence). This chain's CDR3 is CASSIGGQKTYEQYF. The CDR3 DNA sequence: TGTGCCAGTAGTATAGGTGGACAGAAAACCTACGAGCAGTACTTC.

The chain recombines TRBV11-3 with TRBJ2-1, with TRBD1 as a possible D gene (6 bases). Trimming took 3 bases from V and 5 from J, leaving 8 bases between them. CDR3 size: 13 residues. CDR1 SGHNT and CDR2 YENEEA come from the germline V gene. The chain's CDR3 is CASSLNRDNEQFF. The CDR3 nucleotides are TGTGCCAGCAGCTTGAACAGGGACAATGAGCAGTTCTTC. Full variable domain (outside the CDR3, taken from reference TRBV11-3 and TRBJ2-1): EAGVVQSPRYKIIEKKQPVAFWCNPISGHNTLYWYLQNLGQGPELLIRYENEEAVDDSQLPKDRFSAERLKGVDSTLKIQPAELGDSAVYLCASSLNRDNEQFFGPGTRLTVL.

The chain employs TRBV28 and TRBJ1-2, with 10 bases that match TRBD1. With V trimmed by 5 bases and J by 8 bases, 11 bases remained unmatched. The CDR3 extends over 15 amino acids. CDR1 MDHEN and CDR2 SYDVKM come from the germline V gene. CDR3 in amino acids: CASSPTGQGPYGYTF. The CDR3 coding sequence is TGTGCCAGCAGTCCGACGGGACAGGGGCCCTACGGCTACACCTTC.

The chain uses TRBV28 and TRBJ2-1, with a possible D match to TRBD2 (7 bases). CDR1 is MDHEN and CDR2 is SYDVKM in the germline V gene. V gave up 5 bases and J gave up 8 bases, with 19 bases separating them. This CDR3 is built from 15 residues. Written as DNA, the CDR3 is TGTGCCAGCAGTCCCGGTGGGGGGGCGATCCATGAGCAGTTCTTC. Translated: CASSPGGGAIHEQFF.

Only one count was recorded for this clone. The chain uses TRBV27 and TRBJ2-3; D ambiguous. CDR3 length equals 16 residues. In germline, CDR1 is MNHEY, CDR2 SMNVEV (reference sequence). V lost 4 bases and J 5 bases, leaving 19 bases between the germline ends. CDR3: CASSYNVQKIIDTQYF. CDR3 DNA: TGTGCCAGCAGTTACAATGTACAGAAGATTATAGATACGCAGTATTTT.

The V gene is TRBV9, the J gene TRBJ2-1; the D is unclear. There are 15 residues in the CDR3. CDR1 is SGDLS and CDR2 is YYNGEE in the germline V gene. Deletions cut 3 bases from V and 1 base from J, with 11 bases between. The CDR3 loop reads CASSASWSSYNEQFF. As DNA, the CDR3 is TGTGCCAGCAGCGCCTCTTGGAGTTCCTACAATGAGCAGTTCTTC.

The CDR3: CASNQRGGYEQYF. DNA of the CDR3: TGTGCCAGCAACCAGCGGGGGGGGTACGAGCAGTACTTC. The J gene is TRBJ2-7, the V gene TRBV6-1, with 10 bases that match TRBD2. CDR3 size: 13 residues. CDR1 is MNHNS and CDR2 is SASEGT in the germline V gene. V lost 7 bases and J lost 4; bases outside the gene matches: 4.

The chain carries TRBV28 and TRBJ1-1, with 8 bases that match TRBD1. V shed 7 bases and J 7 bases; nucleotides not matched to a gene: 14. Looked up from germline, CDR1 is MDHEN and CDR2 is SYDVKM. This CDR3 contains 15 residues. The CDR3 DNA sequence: TGTGCCAGCATAGTCAGGGGGCTTCAAAAAGTTGAAGCTTTCTTT. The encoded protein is CASIVRGLQKVEAFF.

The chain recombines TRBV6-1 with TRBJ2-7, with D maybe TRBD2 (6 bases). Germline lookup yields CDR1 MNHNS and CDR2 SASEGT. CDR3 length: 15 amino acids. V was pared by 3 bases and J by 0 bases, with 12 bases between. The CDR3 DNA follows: TGTGCCAGCAGTGATCTTTGGGGGGACTCCTACGAGCAGTACTTC. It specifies CASSDLWGDSYEQYF.

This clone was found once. The CDR3 DNA is TGTGCCAGCAGCGTAGGACAGTTCACAGATACGCAGTATTTT. Translation: CASSVGQFTDTQYF. V is TRBV9 and J is TRBJ2-3; possible D gene TRBD1, 5 bases. Germline loops: CDR1 SGDLS, CDR2 YYNGEE. This CDR3 has 14 residues. The V and J ends lost 0 bases and 2 bases respectively, with 7 bases between them.

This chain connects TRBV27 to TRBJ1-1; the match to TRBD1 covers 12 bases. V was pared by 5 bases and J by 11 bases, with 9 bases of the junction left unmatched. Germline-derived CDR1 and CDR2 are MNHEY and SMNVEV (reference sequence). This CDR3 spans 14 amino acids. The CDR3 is CASSPWDRGRSAFF. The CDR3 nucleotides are TGTGCCAGCAGTCCCTGGGACAGGGGGCGTTCTGCTTTCTTT.

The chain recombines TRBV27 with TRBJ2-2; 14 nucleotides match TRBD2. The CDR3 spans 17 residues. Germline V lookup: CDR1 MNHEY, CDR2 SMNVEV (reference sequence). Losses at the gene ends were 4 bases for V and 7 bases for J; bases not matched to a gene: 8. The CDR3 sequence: CASSWRLAGGPHGELFF. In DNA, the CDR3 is TGTGCCAGCAGTTGGAGACTAGCGGGAGGGCCTCACGGGGAGCTGTTTTTT.

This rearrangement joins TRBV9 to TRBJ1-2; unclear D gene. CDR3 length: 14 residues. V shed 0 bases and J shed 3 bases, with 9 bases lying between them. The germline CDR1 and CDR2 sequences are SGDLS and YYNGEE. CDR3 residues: CASSVGQAYYGYTF. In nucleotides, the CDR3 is TGTGCCAGCAGCGTAGGCCAGGCATACTATGGCTACACCTTC.

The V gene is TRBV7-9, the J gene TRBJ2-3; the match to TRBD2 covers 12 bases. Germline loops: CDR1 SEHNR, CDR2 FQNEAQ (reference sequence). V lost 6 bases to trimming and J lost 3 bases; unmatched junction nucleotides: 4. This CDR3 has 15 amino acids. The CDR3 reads CASRTSGSRTDTQYF. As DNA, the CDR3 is TGTGCCAGCAGGACTAGCGGGAGTAGGACAGATACGCAGTATTTT.

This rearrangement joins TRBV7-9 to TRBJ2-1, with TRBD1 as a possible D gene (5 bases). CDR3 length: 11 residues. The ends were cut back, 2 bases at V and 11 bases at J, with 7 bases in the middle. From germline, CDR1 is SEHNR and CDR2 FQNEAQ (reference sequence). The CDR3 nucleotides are TGTGCCAGCAGCTTAATGGGGCAGCAGTTCTTC. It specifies CASSLMGQQFF.

Written as DNA, the CDR3 is TGCGCCAGCAGTGATGGGGGCGCCCCCGATGAGCAGTTCTTC. This gives the protein CASSDGGAPDEQFF. The chain employs TRBV10-1 and TRBJ2-1; a possible D gene is TRBD1 (6 bases). The CDR3 runs 14 residues. CDR1 WNHNN and CDR2 SYGVQD come from the germline V gene (reference sequence). Trimming took 3 bases from V and 8 from J, leaving 14 bases between them.

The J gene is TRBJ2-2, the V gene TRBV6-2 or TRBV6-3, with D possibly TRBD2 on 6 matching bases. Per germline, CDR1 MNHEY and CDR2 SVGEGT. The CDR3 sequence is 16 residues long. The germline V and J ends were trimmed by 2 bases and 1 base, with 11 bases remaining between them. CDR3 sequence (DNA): TGTGCCAGCAGTTACAAGTGGGACTGGAACACCGGGGAGCTGTTTTTT. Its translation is CASSYKWDWNTGELFF.

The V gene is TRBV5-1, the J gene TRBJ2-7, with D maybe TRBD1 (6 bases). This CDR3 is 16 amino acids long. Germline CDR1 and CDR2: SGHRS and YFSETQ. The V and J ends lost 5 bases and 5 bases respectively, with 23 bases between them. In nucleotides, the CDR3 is TGCGCCAGCAGTGGGGGCTCCCAGACCACTCGCCACGAGCAGTACTTC. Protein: CASSGGSQTTRHEQYF. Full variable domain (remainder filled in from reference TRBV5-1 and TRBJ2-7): KAGVTQTPRYLIKTRGQQVTLSCSPISGHRSVSWYQQTPGQGLQFLFEYFSETQRNKGNFPGRFSGRQFSNSRSEMNVSTLELGDSALYLCASSGGSQTTRHEQYFGPGTRLTVT.